This passage covers 15 T cell receptor beta chains from one sample sequenced in a study of Ad26.COV2.S vaccination and SARS-CoV-2 variants. Repertoires were generated with immunoSEQ multiplex PCR, while TCRdb's copy carries only in-frame clones and drops some. The sample records 440,000 or so clones, approximately 92% being singletons. Described treatment: approximately 18 received Ad26.COV2.S at low or high dose, single or two shots; several received placebo; per-sample allocation not given. It was on day 63 after the first vaccine or placebo injection that samples were taken. The sequenced sample was peripheral blood, obtained in a trial of Ad26.COV2.S vaccine versus placebo. All receptors derive from a person aged 18-65 years who received the Ad26.COV2.S COVID-19 vaccine or a placebo.

The V and J genes are TRBV5-1 and TRBJ1-6, with D perhaps TRBD1 (5 bases). The germline V gene encodes CDR1 SGHRS and CDR2 YFSETQ. Trimming pared 3 bases from V and 8 bases from J, leaving 18 bases between. The CDR3 consists of 16 residues. The CDR3 reads CASSSGQQGGYSPLHF. The CDR3 DNA reads TGCGCCAGCAGCTCAGGTCAGCAGGGCGGTTATTCACCCCTCCACTTT.

The chain has TRBV4-3 and TRBJ2-7; 7 nucleotides match TRBD1. The V segment lost 3 bases and the J segment 1 base; nucleotides outside the gene matches: 6. The CDR3 totals 15 residues. The germline V gene encodes CDR1 LGHNA and CDR2 YSLEER. CDR3 nucleotides: TGCGCCAGCAGCCATGGGACAGTGCAGTCCTACGAGCAGTACTTC. It translates to CASSHGTVQSYEQYF.

This chain connects TRBV3-1 (or the pseudogene TRBV3-2) to TRBJ1-2; no definite D call. The V end was cut by 0 bases, the J end by 1 base, with 12 bases between. Germline V gene data show CDR1 as LGHDT and CDR2 as YNNKEL (reference sequence). The CDR3 has 16 amino acids. The CDR3 DNA reads as TGTGCCAGCAGCCAAGATCCAGGAGCCATTAACTATGGCTACACCTTC. Translation: CASSQDPGAINYGYTF.

The rearrangement joins TRBV10-3 to TRBJ2-7; 9 bases are a match to TRBD1. The CDR3 length is 17 residues. From germline, CDR1 is ENHRY and CDR2 SYGVKD. The V and J ends lost 4 bases and 2 bases, in that order; junction bases with no gene match: 12. The CDR3 nucleotides read TGTGCCATCAGTGGAGGGGGGGGGACAGGGACTACCTACGAGCAGTACTTC. As protein: CAISGGGGTGTTYEQYF.

This rearrangement joins TRBV7-8 to TRBJ2-1; D unclear. The CDR3 contains 16 residues. The ends were cut back, 1 base at V and 8 bases at J, with 18 bases in the middle. The germline V gene encodes CDR1 SGHVS and CDR2 FQNEAQ. CDR3 sequence (DNA): TGTGCCAGCAGCTTAGTACGGATTACTACTCTTGATGAGCAGTTCTTC. Translation gives CASSLVRITTLDEQFF. The whole variable domain, filled in from reference TRBV7-8 and TRBJ2-1, reads GAGVSQSPRYKVAKRGQDVALRCDPISGHVSLFWYQQALGQGPEFLTYFQNEAQLDKSGLPSDRFFAERPEGSVSTLKIQRTQQEDSAVYLCASSLVRITTLDEQFFGPGTRLTVL.

The V gene is TRBV6-5, the J gene TRBJ1-1; D unresolved. CDR1 and CDR2 (germline): MNHEY, SVGAGI. V lost 2 bases, J lost 1 base, and 14 bases lay in between. This CDR3 comprises 16 residues. CDR3 region: CASSYEGVKGNTEAFF. The CDR3 DNA reads as TGTGCCAGCAGTTACGAGGGTGTCAAGGGGAACACTGAAGCTTTCTTT.

The J gene is TRBJ2-1, the V gene TRBV4-3; D not resolved. V was shortened by 2 bases and J by 1 base, with 9 bases between the two germline ends. Germline-derived CDR1 and CDR2 are LGHNA and YSLEER. The length of the CDR3 is 15 residues. The CDR3: CASSQPRESYNEQFF. The CDR3 nucleotides are TGCGCCAGCAGCCAACCTAGAGAGTCCTACAATGAGCAGTTCTTC.

The chain combines TRBV10-2 with TRBJ2-3; possible D gene TRBD1, 6 bases. This CDR3 is built from 15 residues. From germline, CDR1 is WSHSY and CDR2 SAAADI. V lost 0 bases, J lost 3 bases, and 10 bases lay in between. The CDR3, as DNA: TGCGCCAGCAGTGAGTCTGACAGGCGAACAGATACGCAGTATTTT. As protein: CASSESDRRTDTQYF.

The V call is TRBV19, the J call TRBJ1-1; D gene unclear. Germline V gene sequence: CDR1 LNHDA, CDR2 SQIVND (reference sequence). The CDR3 length is 13 residues. Deletions cut 6 bases from V and 3 bases from J, with 11 bases between. The CDR3 reads CASREGGYTEAFF. In DNA, the CDR3 is TGTGCCAGTAGGGAAGGTGGGTACACTGAAGCTTTCTTT.

Only one count was recorded for this clone. V usage is TRBV12-2 and J usage is TRBJ2-3. TRBV12-2 is deemed a pseudogene. The CDR3 length is 13 residues. The CDR3 nucleotides read TGTGCAAGTCGCCGTCGGGGGCCAGATACGCAGTATTTT. This translates into CASRRRGPDTQYF.

This chain uses TRBV7-2 with TRBJ2-3, with D perhaps matching TRBD2 (6 bases). CDR1 and CDR2 from the germline V gene are SGHTA and FQGNSA. Trimming shortened V by 3 bases and J by 4 bases, and 11 bases separated the two germline ends. This CDR3 has 14 amino acids. Here the CDR3 DNA reads TGTGCCAGCAGCTTCAGACTAGTAGCAGATACGCAGTATTTT. Its translation is CASSFRLVADTQYF.

The genes are TRBV7-9 and TRBJ1-4; 7 nucleotides line up with TRBD1. Trimming at V came to 6 bases and at J to 14 bases, leaving 9 bases not matched to a gene. Per the germline V gene, CDR1 is SEHNR and CDR2 is FQNEAQ (reference sequence). This CDR3 is 12 amino acids long. CDR3 amino acids: CASSSDRDKLFF. The CDR3 coding sequence is TGTGCCAGCAGTTCCGACAGGGATAAGCTGTTTTTT.

The V call is TRBV11-2, the J call TRBJ2-3, with 10 positions matching TRBD2. The ends lost 5 bases at V and 1 base at J; junction bases unmatched: 6. CDR1 and CDR2 from the germline V gene are SGHAT and FQNNGV. The CDR3 is made up of 16 amino acids. Here the CDR3 reads CASSAFGLAGTDTQYF. As DNA, the CDR3 is TGTGCCAGCAGCGCATTCGGACTAGCGGGCACAGATACGCAGTATTTT.

This clone showed up just once. The chain joins TRBV7-9 to TRBJ2-7; a possible D gene is TRBD1 (6 bases). The V end was cut by 5 bases, the J end by 3 bases, with 11 bases between. The CDR3 loop spans 13 amino acids. The germline gives CDR1 SEHNR, CDR2 FQNEAQ (reference sequence). The CDR3 reads CASSEDRDYEQYF. The CDR3 DNA reads TGTGCCAGCAGCGAGGACAGAGACTACGAGCAGTACTTC.

The chain recombines TRBV6-5 with TRBJ1-3; D not resolved. V was clipped by 5 bases and J by 3 bases, with 11 bases between them. This CDR3 comprises 14 residues. Per the germline V gene, CDR1 is MNHEY and CDR2 is SVGAGI. CDR3 sequence: CASSRSLLGNTIYF. CDR3 nucleotide sequence: TGTGCCAGCAGTCGGAGTTTGCTTGGAAACACCATATATTTT.